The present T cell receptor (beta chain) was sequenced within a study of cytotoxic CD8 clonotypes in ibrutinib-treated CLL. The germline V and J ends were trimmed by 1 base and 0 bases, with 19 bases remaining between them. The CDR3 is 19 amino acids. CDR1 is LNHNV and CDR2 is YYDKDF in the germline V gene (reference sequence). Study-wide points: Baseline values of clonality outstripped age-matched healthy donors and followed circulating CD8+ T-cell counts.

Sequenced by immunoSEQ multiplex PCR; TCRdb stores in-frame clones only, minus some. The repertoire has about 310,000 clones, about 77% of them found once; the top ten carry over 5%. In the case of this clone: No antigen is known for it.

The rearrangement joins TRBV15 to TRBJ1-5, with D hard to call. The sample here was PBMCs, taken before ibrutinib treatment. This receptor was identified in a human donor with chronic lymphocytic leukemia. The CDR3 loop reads CATSRALGQMGYSNQPQHF. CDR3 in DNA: TGTGCCACCAGCAGAGCTCTGGGTCAGATGGGTTATAGCAATCAGCCCCAGCATTTT.